This T cell receptor beta chain stems from a study of T cells in Graves' hyperthyroidism and ophthalmopathy. RNA transcripts yielded amplified TCR beta CDR3 regions. RT-PCR in the first round (using the HTBI primer set) targeted the TCR CDR3. In TCRdb, the multiplex PCR reads were re-called with MiXCR into one record per CDR3 protein. Of roughly 160,000 distinct CDR3 sequences listed, 9.4% are singletons. Turning to this clonotype: Antigen unknown.

Trimming left V 4 bases short and J 4 bases short, with 20 bases between. The CDR3 is 17 amino acids. The V gene's germline CDR1 is SGHDT and CDR2 YYEEEE. General study findings and limits: In the blood, most expanded thyroid clonotypes above 0.001 appeared as well. A model built on 13 V-J features separated ophthalmopathy from stable hyperthyroidism.

Not enrolled were patients with uncontrolled infection, other autoimmune disease, pregnancy or lactation. Diagnoses were made from clinical symptoms, serum measures (thyroxine and TRAb), thyroid ultrasound and orbital computed tomography. The sequence was obtained from a young woman with Graves' hyperthyroidism that later progressed to Graves' ophthalmopathy. This sequence joins TRBV5-6 and TRBJ1-4, with D possibly matching TRBD1 (5 bases). The sample comprised blood. The CDR3 loop reads CASSVPHAGDHNEKLFF. CDR3 coding DNA: TGTGCCAGCAGCGTACCTCACGCCGGGGACCATAATGAAAAACTGTTTTTT.